This T cell receptor (beta chain) was captured by sequencing in a study of T cells in Graves' hyperthyroidism and ophthalmopathy. Study results and caveats: Most thyroid clonotypes that were expanded above 0.001 also turned up in blood.

Template material for amplifying TCR beta CDR3 regions consisted of RNA transcripts. A first-round RT-PCR of the TCR CDR3 used the HTBI primer set. MiXCR, applied by TCRdb to the multiplex PCR reads, yields one record per CDR3 protein. The sample holds about 96,000 distinct CDR3 sequences, about half seen once. Germline CDR1 SGHTA, CDR2 FQGNSA. This CDR3 comprises 14 residues. J gave up 6 bases and V 6 bases, and 8 bases lay outside the gene matches. In its sample, this clonotype was seen once. The antigen remains undetermined. The J gene is TRBJ1-2, the V gene TRBV7-2, with 9 bases lining up with TRBD1. Material for sequencing was blood. This TCR was sampled from a woman aged 40-49 years with Graves' hyperthyroidism. The CDR3 reads CASSGGQGFNGYTF. In nucleotides, the CDR3 is TGTGCCAGCAGTGGGGGACAGGGCTTCAATGGCTACACCTTC.